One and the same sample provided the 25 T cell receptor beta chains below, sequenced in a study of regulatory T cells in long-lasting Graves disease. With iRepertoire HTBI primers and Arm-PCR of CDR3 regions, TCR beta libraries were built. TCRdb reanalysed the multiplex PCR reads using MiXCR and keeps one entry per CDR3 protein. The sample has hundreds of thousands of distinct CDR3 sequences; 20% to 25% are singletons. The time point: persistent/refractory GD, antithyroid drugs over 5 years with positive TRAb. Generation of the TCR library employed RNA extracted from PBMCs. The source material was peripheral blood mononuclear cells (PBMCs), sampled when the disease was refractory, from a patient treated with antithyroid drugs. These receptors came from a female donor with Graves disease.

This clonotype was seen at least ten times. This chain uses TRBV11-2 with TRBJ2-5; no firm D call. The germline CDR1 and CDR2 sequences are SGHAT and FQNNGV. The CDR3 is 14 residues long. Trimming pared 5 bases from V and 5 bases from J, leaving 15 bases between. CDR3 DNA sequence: TGTGCCAGCAGCGCAAGTCTCGTTTGGGAGACCCAGTACTTC. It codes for CASSASLVWETQYF. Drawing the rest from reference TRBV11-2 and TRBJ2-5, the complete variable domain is EAGVAQSPRYKIIEKRQSVAFWCNPISGHATLYWYQQILGQGPKLLIQFQNNGVVDDSQLPKDRFSAERLKGVDSTLKIQPAKLEDSAVYLCASSASLVWETQYFGPGTRLLVL.

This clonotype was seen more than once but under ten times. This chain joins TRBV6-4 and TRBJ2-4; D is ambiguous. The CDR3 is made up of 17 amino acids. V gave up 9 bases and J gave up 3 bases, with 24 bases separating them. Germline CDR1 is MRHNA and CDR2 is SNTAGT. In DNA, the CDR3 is TGTGCCAGTGAAAAGACGCTACAGCCTCTAGTCAAAAACATTCAGTACTTC. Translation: CASEKTLQPLVKNIQYF.

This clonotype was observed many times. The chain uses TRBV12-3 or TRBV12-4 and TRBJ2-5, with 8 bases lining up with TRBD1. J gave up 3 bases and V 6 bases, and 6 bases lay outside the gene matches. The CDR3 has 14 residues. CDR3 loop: CASSPRTGKETQYF. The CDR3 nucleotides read TGTGCCAGCAGCCCCCGGACAGGGAAAGAGACCCAGTACTTC.

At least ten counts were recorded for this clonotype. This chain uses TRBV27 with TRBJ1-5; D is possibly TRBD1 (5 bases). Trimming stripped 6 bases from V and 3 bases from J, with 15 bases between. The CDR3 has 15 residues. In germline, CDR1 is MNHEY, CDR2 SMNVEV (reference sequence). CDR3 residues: CASRKGPASNQPQHF. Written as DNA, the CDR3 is TGTGCCAGCAGGAAGGGACCGGCCTCCAATCAGCCCCAGCATTTT.

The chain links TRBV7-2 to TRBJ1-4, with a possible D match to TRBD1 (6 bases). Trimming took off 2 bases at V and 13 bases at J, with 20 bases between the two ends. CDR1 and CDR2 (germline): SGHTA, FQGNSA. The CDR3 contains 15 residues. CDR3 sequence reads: CASSLSTLDSLGLFF. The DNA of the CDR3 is TGTGCCAGCAGCTTATCAACATTGGACAGCCTGGGACTGTTTTTT.

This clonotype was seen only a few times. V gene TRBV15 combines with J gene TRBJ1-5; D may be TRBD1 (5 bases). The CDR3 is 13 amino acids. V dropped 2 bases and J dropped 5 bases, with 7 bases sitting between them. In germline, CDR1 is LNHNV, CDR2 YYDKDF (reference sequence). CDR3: CATSRLRDQPQHF. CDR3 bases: TGTGCCACCAGCAGACTCAGGGATCAGCCCCAGCATTTT.

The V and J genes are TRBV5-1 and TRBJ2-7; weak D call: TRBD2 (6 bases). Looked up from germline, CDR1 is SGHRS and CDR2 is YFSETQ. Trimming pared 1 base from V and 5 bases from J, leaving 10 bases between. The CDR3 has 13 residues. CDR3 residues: CASSLRGIHEQYF. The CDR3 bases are TGCGCCAGCAGCTTGCGGGGGATCCACGAGCAGTACTTC.

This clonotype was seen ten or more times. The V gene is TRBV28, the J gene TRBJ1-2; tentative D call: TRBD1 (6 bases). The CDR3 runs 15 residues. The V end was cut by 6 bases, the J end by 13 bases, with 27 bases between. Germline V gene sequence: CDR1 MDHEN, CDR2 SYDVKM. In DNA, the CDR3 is TGTGCCAGCAGCTGGGACACGGCCAGGGTTAGCGGAGCCACCTTC. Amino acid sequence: CASSWDTARVSGATF.

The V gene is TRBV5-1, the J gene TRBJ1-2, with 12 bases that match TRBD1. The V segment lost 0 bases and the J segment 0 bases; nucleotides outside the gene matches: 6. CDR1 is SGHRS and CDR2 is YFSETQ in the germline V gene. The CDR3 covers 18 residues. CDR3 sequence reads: CASSLVRDRGPANYGYTF. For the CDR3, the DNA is TGCGCCAGCAGCTTGGTCAGGGACAGGGGGCCCGCTAACTATGGCTACACCTTC.

The CDR3 reads CASTRDTWGGELFF. The CDR3 DNA reads TGTGCCAGCACCCGGGACACCTGGGGCGGGGAGCTGTTTTTT. V gene TRBV6-1 combines with J gene TRBJ2-2, with D maybe TRBD1 (6 bases). V shed 7 bases and J shed 7 bases, with 16 bases lying between them. The germline V gene has CDR1 MNHNS and CDR2 SASEGT. The CDR3 is 14 residues long.

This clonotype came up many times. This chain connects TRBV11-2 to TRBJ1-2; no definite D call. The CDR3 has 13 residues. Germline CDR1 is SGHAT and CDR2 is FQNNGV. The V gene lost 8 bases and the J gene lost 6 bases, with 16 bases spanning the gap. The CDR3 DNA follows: TGTGCCAGCGGAATGACGGGCCCTAATGGCTACACCTTC. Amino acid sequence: CASGMTGPNGYTF.

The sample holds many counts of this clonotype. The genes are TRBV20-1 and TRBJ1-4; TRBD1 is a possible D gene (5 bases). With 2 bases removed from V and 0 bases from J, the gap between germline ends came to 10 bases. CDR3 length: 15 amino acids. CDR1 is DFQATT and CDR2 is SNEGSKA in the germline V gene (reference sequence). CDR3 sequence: CSARTLGATNEKLFF. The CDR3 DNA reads TGCAGTGCTAGAACACTGGGGGCAACTAATGAAAAACTGTTTTTT.

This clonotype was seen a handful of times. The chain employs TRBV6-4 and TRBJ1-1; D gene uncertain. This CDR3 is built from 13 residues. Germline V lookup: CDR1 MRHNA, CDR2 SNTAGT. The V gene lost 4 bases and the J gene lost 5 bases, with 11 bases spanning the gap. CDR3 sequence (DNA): TGTGCCAGCAGTGGTTTCATAGGAACTGAAGCTTTCTTT. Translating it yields CASSGFIGTEAFF.

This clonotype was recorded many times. CDR3 sequence reads: CASSHTGTGSGNSPLHF. Here the CDR3 DNA reads TGTGCCAGCAGTCATACCGGGACAGGCTCGGGGAATTCACCCCTCCACTTT. The chain is built from TRBV6-1 and TRBJ1-6; 8 nucleotides align to TRBD1. Per germline, CDR1 MNHNS and CDR2 SASEGT. The CDR3 totals 17 residues. The trim removed 5 bases at V and 7 bases at J, leaving 13 bases unmatched.

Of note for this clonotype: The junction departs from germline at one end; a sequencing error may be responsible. The CDR3 here is CASSLPGRSGGSRNGQFF. CDR3 in DNA: TGTGCCAGCAGTTTACCCGGCCGATCAGGGGGATCTCGTAATGGGCAGTTCTTC. The rearrangement joins TRBV27 to TRBJ2-1; TRBD1 aligns across 7 bases. The CDR3 has 18 residues. Germline CDR1 reads MNHEY; CDR2 reads SMNVEV (reference sequence).

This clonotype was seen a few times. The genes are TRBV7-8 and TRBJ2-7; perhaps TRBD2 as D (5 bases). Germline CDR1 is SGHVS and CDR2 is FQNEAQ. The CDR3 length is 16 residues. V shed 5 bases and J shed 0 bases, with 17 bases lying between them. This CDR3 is CASSGRASKSSYEQYF. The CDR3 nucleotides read TGTGCCAGCAGCGGGCGGGCTAGCAAGAGCTCCTACGAGCAGTACTTC.

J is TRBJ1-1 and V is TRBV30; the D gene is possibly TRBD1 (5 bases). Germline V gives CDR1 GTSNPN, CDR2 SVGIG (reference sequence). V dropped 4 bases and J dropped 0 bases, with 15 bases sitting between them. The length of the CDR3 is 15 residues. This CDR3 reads CAWTGAREMNTEAFF. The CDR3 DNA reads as TGTGCCTGGACTGGGGCCAGGGAAATGAACACTGAAGCTTTCTTT.

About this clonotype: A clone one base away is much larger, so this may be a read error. This CDR3 reads CASSPTGVDKKLFF. The CDR3 DNA reads as TGTGCCAGCAGTCCGACAGGCGTTGATAAAAAACTGTTTTTT. The chain uses TRBV12-3 or TRBV12-4 and TRBJ1-4; D possibly corresponds to TRBD1 (6 bases). The CDR3 loop spans 14 amino acids. V lost 5 bases and J lost 9, with 16 bases in between.

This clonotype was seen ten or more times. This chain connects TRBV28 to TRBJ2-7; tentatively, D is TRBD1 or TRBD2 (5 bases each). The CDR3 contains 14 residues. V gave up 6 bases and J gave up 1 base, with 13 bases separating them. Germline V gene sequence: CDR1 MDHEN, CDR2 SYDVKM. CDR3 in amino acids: CASRSGAESYEQYF. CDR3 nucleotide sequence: TGTGCCAGCAGATCCGGGGCAGAGTCCTACGAGCAGTACTTC.

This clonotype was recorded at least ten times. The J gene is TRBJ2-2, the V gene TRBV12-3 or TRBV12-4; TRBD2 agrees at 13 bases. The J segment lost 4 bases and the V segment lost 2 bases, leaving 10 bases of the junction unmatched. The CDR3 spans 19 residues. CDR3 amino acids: CASSLSALAGGPGTGELFF. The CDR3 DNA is TGTGCCAGCAGTTTAAGTGCACTAGCGGGAGGGCCGGGCACCGGGGAGCTGTTTTTT.

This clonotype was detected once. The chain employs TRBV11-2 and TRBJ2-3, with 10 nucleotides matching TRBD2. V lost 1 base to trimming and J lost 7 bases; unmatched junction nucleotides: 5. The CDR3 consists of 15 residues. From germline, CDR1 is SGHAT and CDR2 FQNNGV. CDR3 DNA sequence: TGTGCCAGCAGCTTAGCCAGCGGGGGGGCCAATACGCAGTATTTT. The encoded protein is CASSLASGGANTQYF.

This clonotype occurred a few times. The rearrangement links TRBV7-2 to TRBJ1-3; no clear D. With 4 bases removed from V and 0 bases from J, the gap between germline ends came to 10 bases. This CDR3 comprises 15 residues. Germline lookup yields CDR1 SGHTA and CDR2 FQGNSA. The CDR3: CASSSLGDSGNTIYF. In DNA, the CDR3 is TGTGCCAGCAGCTCCCTCGGAGACTCTGGAAACACCATATATTTT.

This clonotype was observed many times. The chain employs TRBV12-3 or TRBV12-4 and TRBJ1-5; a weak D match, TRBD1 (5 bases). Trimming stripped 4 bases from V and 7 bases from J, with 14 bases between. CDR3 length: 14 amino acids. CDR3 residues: CASSSVRQFQPQHF. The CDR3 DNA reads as TGTGCCAGCAGTTCGGTTCGACAGTTCCAGCCCCAGCATTTT.

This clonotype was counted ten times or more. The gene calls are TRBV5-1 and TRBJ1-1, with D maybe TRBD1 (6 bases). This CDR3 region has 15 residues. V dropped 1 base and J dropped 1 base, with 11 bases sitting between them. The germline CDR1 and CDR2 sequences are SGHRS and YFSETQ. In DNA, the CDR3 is TGCGCCAGCAGCTTGCAGGACAGCAGGAACACTGAAGCTTTCTTT. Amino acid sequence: CASSLQDSRNTEAFF.

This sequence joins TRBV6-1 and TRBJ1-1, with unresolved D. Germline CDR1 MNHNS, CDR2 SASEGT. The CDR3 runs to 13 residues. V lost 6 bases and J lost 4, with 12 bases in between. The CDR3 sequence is CASSRPAGTEAFF. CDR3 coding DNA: TGTGCCAGCAGCCGCCCTGCCGGCACTGAAGCTTTCTTT.